These 5 T cell receptor beta chains were all obtained from the same sample, sequenced in a study of CD8+ T cells in alopecia areata (dated by TCRdb to 2016 to 2018). Library prep was done by the immunoSEQ multiplex PCR assay. For TCR sequencing, RNA was extracted from every sample and reverse transcribed into cDNA to serve as template. Not all clones reach the TCRdb copy of this immuneACCESS table, which keeps in-frame sequences only. Checked studies attribute under half of the gap to unresolved V genes and leave the rest unexplained. This sample holds approximately 150,000 clones; 55% were observed only once. The ten largest clones add up to under 5.5% of the sample. The specimen sequenced was CD4+ T cells sorted from blood. These receptors were taken from a human donor in good health.

The chain employs TRBV28 and TRBJ2-1; D possibly corresponds to TRBD2 (5 bases). Per the germline V gene, CDR1 is MDHEN and CDR2 is SYDVKM. The V end lost 3 bases, the J end lost 9 bases, and 15 bases lay between the germline ends. The CDR3 is 14 amino acids. The CDR3 coding sequence is TGTGCCAGCAGTTTCCCACTAGGGTCAGCTGAGCAGTTCTTC. This sequence encodes CASSFPLGSAEQFF.

In DNA, the CDR3 is TGTGCCTGGAGTGTACGCACCACAGGTCGGAATCAGCCCCAGCATTTT. This codes for CAWSVRTTGRNQPQHF. V and J are TRBV30 and TRBJ1-5; D might be TRBD1 (5 bases). The CDR3 has 16 amino acids. V gave up 0 bases and J gave up 4 bases, with 16 bases separating them. Germline CDR1 and CDR2: GTSNPN and SVGIG (reference sequence).

The chain uses TRBV29-1 and TRBJ2-5, with a weak D call TRBD1 (5 bases). The CDR3 covers 14 residues. Germline loops: CDR1 SQVTM, CDR2 ANQGSEA. Trimming removed 0 bases at V and 5 bases at J, with 13 bases between. The CDR3 spells CSVEDHQGSETQYF. CDR3 coding DNA: TGCAGCGTTGAAGATCATCAGGGATCGGAGACCCAGTACTTC.

This chain connects TRBV30 to TRBJ2-2; 7 nucleotides align to TRBD1. The ends lost 0 bases at V and 7 bases at J; junction bases unmatched: 14. This CDR3 comprises 17 residues. Germline CDR1 is GTSNPN and CDR2 is SVGIG (reference sequence). The CDR3 DNA follows: TGTGCCTGGAGTGTATCCTTCTTGACAGGGAAGGACGGGGAGCTGTTTTTT. It is translated as CAWSVSFLTGKDGELFF.

This clone was seen only a few times. V usage is TRBV30 and J usage is TRBJ2-5; D unresolved. Trimming shortened V by 1 base and J by 8 bases, and 11 bases separated the two germline ends. The germline gives CDR1 GTSNPN, CDR2 SVGIG (reference sequence). This CDR3 is built from 12 residues. CDR3 sequence: CAWSGPGVTQYF. The CDR3 region has the DNA TGTGCCTGGAGTGGACCAGGCGTAACCCAGTACTTC.